The 17 T cell receptor beta chains below all came from one sample that was sequenced in a study of blood T cell repertoires in COVID-19. Some clones are missing from TCRdb's copy, which holds only in-frame ones; the method was immunoSEQ multiplex PCR. The sample comprises around 260,000 clones, 80% to 90% of which are singletons, and 1.5% rests with the top ten. What was sequenced was peripheral blood. The receptors originated from a woman between 40 and 50 years old who had recovered from COVID-19.

The chain recombines TRBV30 with TRBJ1-3; the match to TRBD1 covers 7 bases. Germline CDR1 is GTSNPN and CDR2 is SVGIG (reference sequence). The CDR3 totals 14 residues. V was clipped by 4 bases and J by 1 base; unmatched bases: 4. Here the CDR3 reads CAWTTGSSGNTIYF. CDR3 DNA sequence: TGTGCCTGGACGACAGGGTCGTCTGGAAACACCATATATTTT.

The chain is built from TRBV7-9 and TRBJ2-7; D perhaps matches TRBD1 (6 bases). Germline CDR1 SEHNR, CDR2 FQNEAQ (reference sequence). This CDR3 has 13 residues. Deletions cut 1 base from V and 3 bases from J, with 7 bases between. The CDR3 nucleotides are TGTGCCAGCAGCTTAGGGACAGTCTACGAGCAGTACTTC. It yields the protein CASSLGTVYEQYF.

As to this clone: The junction does not match germline at one end; this may be a read error. V and J are TRBV7-7 and TRBJ2-7; 8 nucleotides line up with TRBD1. CDR3 length: 15 amino acids. Germline V lookup: CDR1 SSHAT, CDR2 FNYEAQ (reference sequence). In nucleotides, the CDR3 is TGTGCTAGCAGCTTAGGGACAGGCGCCTCCTACGAGCAGTACTTC. It is translated as CASSLGTGASYEQYF.

In nucleotides, the CDR3 is TGCGCCAGCAGCTTGGTCACAGGTGGGACAGATACGCAGTATTTT. Its translation is CASSLVTGGTDTQYF. The J gene is TRBJ2-3, the V gene TRBV5-1; D might be TRBD1 (5 bases). CDR1 is SGHRS and CDR2 is YFSETQ in the germline V gene. The CDR3 is 15 amino acids. Trimming pared 0 bases from V and 3 bases from J, leaving 11 bases between.

The gene calls are TRBV7-3 and TRBJ2-3, with D possibly matching TRBD2 (6 bases). CDR3 length: 17 amino acids. Per the germline V gene, CDR1 is SGHTA and CDR2 is FQGTGA. V was pared by 1 base and J by 2 bases, with 16 bases between. The CDR3 sequence is CASSLNPRAGNTDTQYF. In DNA, the CDR3 is TGTGCCAGCAGCTTAAACCCCCGGGCGGGGAACACAGATACGCAGTATTTT.

The gene calls are TRBV5-1 and TRBJ2-2; 7 bases map to TRBD1. CDR3 length: 14 residues. J lost 1 base, V lost 4 bases, and 1 base had no gene match. CDR1 is SGHRS, CDR2 YFSETQ, per germline. In DNA, the CDR3 is TGCGCCAGCAGCGGGACAGTGAACACCGGGGAGCTGTTTTTT. It translates to CASSGTVNTGELFF.

This clone was recorded only once. This chain connects TRBV7-3 to TRBJ2-5, with 9 bases fitting TRBD1. Germline CDR1 reads SGHTA; CDR2 reads FQGTGA. This CDR3 has 16 amino acids. J gave up 4 bases and V 5 bases, and 11 bases lay outside the gene matches. In nucleotides, the CDR3 is TGTGCCAGCAGCCCATCGGGACAGGGTGTAGGAGAGACCCAGTACTTC. Amino acids: CASSPSGQGVGETQYF.

The rearrangement uses TRBV5-1 and TRBJ2-7; TRBD1 might be the D (5 bases). Germline-derived CDR1 and CDR2 are SGHRS and YFSETQ. The CDR3 covers 13 residues. V was cut by 2 bases and J by 6 bases, with 12 bases left in between. CDR3: CASSFTPGIEQYF. The CDR3 DNA reads TGCGCCAGCAGCTTTACCCCAGGGATCGAGCAGTACTTC. Based on the CDR3 plus reference TRBV5-1 and TRBJ2-7, the full variable domain is KAGVTQTPRYLIKTRGQQVTLSCSPISGHRSVSWYQQTPGQGLQFLFEYFSETQRNKGNFPGRFSGRQFSNSRSEMNVSTLELGDSALYLCASSFTPGIEQYFGPGTRLTVT.

This chain joins TRBV19 and TRBJ1-2, with 8 bases matching TRBD1. The CDR3 spans 15 residues. The V and J ends lost 7 bases and 3 bases, in that order; junction bases with no gene match: 10. Germline lookup yields CDR1 LNHDA and CDR2 SQIVND (reference sequence). The CDR3 region has the DNA TGTGCCAGTATTGAGGACAGGGAGGTTGACTATGGCTACACCTTC. It specifies CASIEDREVDYGYTF.

V gene TRBV13 combines with J gene TRBJ1-2; D ambiguous. This CDR3 spans 13 amino acids. V was cut by 7 bases and J by 6 bases, with 15 bases left in between. The germline V gene encodes CDR1 PRHDT and CDR2 FYEKMQ (reference sequence). CDR3 nucleotide sequence: TGTGCCAGCAACCTGATGTCGGTTGATGGCTACACCTTC. It yields the protein CASNLMSVDGYTF. Full variable domain (remainder filled in from reference TRBV13 and TRBJ1-2): AAGVIQSPRHLIKEKRETATLKCYPIPRHDTVYWYQQGPGQDPQFLISFYEKMQSDKGSIPDRFSAQQFSDYHSELNMSSLELGDSALYFCASNLMSVDGYTFGSGTRLTVV.

This chain links TRBV11-2 with TRBJ2-3, with D perhaps TRBD2 (6 bases). The germline CDR1 and CDR2 sequences are SGHAT and FQNNGV. The V end lost 1 base, the J end lost 5 bases, and 13 bases lay between the germline ends. The CDR3 extends over 15 amino acids. CDR3 residues: CASSLGTNRGDTQYF. The CDR3 DNA sequence: TGTGCCAGCAGCTTAGGGACTAATCGAGGAGATACGCAGTATTTT. The complete variable domain, with remaining parts taken from reference TRBV11-2 and TRBJ2-3, reads EAGVAQSPRYKIIEKRQSVAFWCNPISGHATLYWYQQILGQGPKLLIQFQNNGVVDDSQLPKDRFSAERLKGVDSTLKIQPAKLEDSAVYLCASSLGTNRGDTQYFGPGTRLTVL.

This rearrangement joins TRBV3-1 (or the pseudogene TRBV3-2) to TRBJ2-1, with a weak D call TRBD1 (5 bases). CDR3 size: 14 residues. Germline V gene sequence: CDR1 LGHDT, CDR2 YNNKEL (reference sequence). V was pared by 4 bases and J by 8 bases, with 15 bases between. CDR3 loop: CASSRQPRVDEQFF. As DNA, the CDR3 is TGTGCCAGCAGCCGACAGCCTAGGGTTGATGAGCAGTTCTTC.

The chain employs TRBV11-2 and TRBJ2-5; 7 bases are shared with TRBD1. The germline V gene has CDR1 SGHAT and CDR2 FQNNGV. This CDR3 has 13 amino acids. With 5 bases clipped from V and 5 bases from J, the junction kept 5 bases outside the gene matches. The CDR3 region is CASSLQGQETQYF. The CDR3, as DNA: TGTGCCAGCAGCCTCCAGGGACAGGAGACCCAGTACTTC.

This sequence joins TRBV5-5 and TRBJ2-7; tentatively, D is TRBD1 (6 bases). The CDR3 spans 14 residues. V dropped 3 bases and J dropped 2 bases, with 12 bases sitting between them. Germline V gene lookup returns CDR1 SGHKS and CDR2 YYEKEE (reference sequence). As DNA, the CDR3 is TGTGCCAGCAGCTCCCTCGGACAGCCCTACGAGCAGTACTTC. Protein sequence: CASSSLGQPYEQYF.

This CDR3 is CASSLVPGFSYNEQFF. In DNA form, the CDR3 reads TGCGCCAGCAGCTTGGTTCCGGGGTTTTCCTACAATGAGCAGTTCTTC. V gene TRBV5-1 combines with J gene TRBJ2-1; tentative D call: TRBD2 (5 bases). V lost 0 bases and J 1 base, leaving 11 bases between the germline ends. The CDR3 runs to 16 residues. The V gene's germline CDR1 is SGHRS and CDR2 YFSETQ.

The J gene is TRBJ2-1, the V gene TRBV4-3; 12 bases match TRBD2. The CDR3 length is 16 residues. Trimming removed 3 bases from V and 10 bases from J; junction bases left unmatched: 10. CDR1 is LGHNA, CDR2 YSLEER, per germline. The CDR3 DNA follows: TGCGCCAGCAGCCAGGGGGCTAGCGGGGGGGCCGGGGAGCAGTTCTTC. Amino acids: CASSQGASGGAGEQFF.

The chain joins TRBV19 to TRBJ1-1, with D perhaps TRBD1 (5 bases). Germline CDR1 is LNHDA and CDR2 is SQIVND (reference sequence). The CDR3 loop spans 14 amino acids. Trimming cost V 5 bases and J 4 bases, with 14 bases left between them. CDR3: CASSAYHGGTEAFF. The DNA for the CDR3 is TGTGCCAGTAGTGCCTACCACGGGGGCACTGAAGCTTTCTTT.